The 17 T cell receptor beta chains below come from one sample, sequenced in a study of cytomegalovirus exposure and HLA in healthy donors. PCR involved 60 Vbeta and 13 Jbeta primers. TCRdb's copy holds only in-frame clones and misses some; the assay was immunoSEQ multiplex PCR. The sample holds around 75,000 clones. Sequencing was carried out using PBMCs. These receptors originate from a man aged 50 to 60 in good health and CMV-seropositive.

The chain links TRBV5-1 to TRBJ2-5, with 10 bases identical to TRBD1. The junction had 3 bases not matched to a gene; V was cut back by 4 bases and J by 3 bases. The CDR3 has 14 amino acids. Germline-derived CDR1 and CDR2 are SGHRS and YFSETQ. The CDR3 here is CASSAGTGEETQYF. The CDR3 DNA sequence: TGCGCCAGCAGCGCCGGGACAGGGGAAGAGACCCAGTACTTC.

This chain links TRBV25-1 with TRBJ2-5; 9 bases are shared with TRBD2. The V and J ends lost 3 bases and 7 bases, in that order; junction bases with no gene match: 3. The CDR3 is made up of 13 amino acids. Per the germline V gene, CDR1 is MGHDK and CDR2 is SYGVNS. CDR3 loop: CASSDKLAGTQYF. CDR3 coding DNA: TGTGCCAGCAGTGACAAACTAGCGGGGACCCAGTACTTC.

The rearrangement joins TRBV7-9 to TRBJ2-7; no clear D. There are 14 residues in the CDR3. Germline V gives CDR1 SEHNR, CDR2 FQNEAQ (reference sequence). The V gene lost 1 base and the J gene lost 4 bases, with 11 bases spanning the gap. CDR3 protein: CASSLGQAAYEQYV. Written as DNA, the CDR3 is TGTGCCAGCAGCTTAGGCCAGGCAGCATACGAGCAGTACGTC.

This rearrangement joins TRBV5-6 to TRBJ1-1; D unclear. The V gene lost 2 bases and the J gene lost 4 bases, with 9 bases spanning the gap. Germline V gene data show CDR1 as SGHDT and CDR2 as YYEEEE. The CDR3 has 13 residues. The CDR3 is CASSFDLSTEAFF. CDR3 sequence (DNA): TGTGCCAGCAGCTTTGACTTGAGCACTGAAGCTTTCTTT.

The chain is built from TRBV4-1 and TRBJ1-1, with a weak D call TRBD1 (6 bases). Germline loops: CDR1 MGHRA, CDR2 YSYEKL. This CDR3 has 16 residues. V shed 1 base and J shed 1 base, with 13 bases lying between them. CDR3 residues: CASSQAPNRENTEAFF. CDR3 nucleotides: TGCGCCAGCAGCCAAGCTCCAAACAGGGAGAACACTGAAGCTTTCTTT.

The gene calls are TRBV7-9 and TRBJ1-2; 7 bases map to TRBD1. The V segment lost 7 bases and the J segment 8 bases; nucleotides outside the gene matches: 22. Per the germline V gene, CDR1 is SEHNR and CDR2 is FQNEAQ (reference sequence). The CDR3 consists of 17 residues. The CDR3 spells CASTNNRDRFQNVGYTF. The CDR3 DNA reads TGTGCCAGCACCAACAACCGGGACAGATTTCAGAACGTAGGCTACACCTTC.

V and J are TRBV2 and TRBJ2-3, with D tentatively TRBD2 (6 bases). The germline V and J ends were trimmed by 5 bases and 0 bases, with 15 bases remaining between them. Germline V gene lookup returns CDR1 SNHLY and CDR2 FYNNEI. CDR3 length equals 16 residues. CDR3 in amino acids: CASSPLGGSSTDTQYF. For the CDR3, the DNA is TGTGCCAGCAGTCCCCTGGGGGGATCTAGCACAGATACGCAGTATTTT. Full variable domain (missing parts from reference TRBV2 and TRBJ2-3): EPEVTQTPSHQVTQMGQEVILRCVPISNHLYFYWYRQILGQKVEFLVSFYNNEISEKSEIFDDQFSVERPDGSNFTLKIRSTKLEDSAMYFCASSPLGGSSTDTQYFGPGTRLTVL.

The rearrangement uses TRBV5-1 and TRBJ2-3; tentatively, D is TRBD1 (6 bases). The V end lost 2 bases, the J end lost 0 bases, and 10 bases lay between the germline ends. The CDR3 is 15 amino acids. Per the germline V gene, CDR1 is SGHRS and CDR2 is YFSETQ. The DNA of the CDR3 is TGCGCCAGCAGCTTACAGGGTTATAGCACAGATACGCAGTATTTT. The encoded protein is CASSLQGYSTDTQYF.

V usage is TRBV4-1 and J usage is TRBJ1-6; unclear D gene. The germline V gene has CDR1 MGHRA and CDR2 YSYEKL. The CDR3 runs 18 residues. V was pared by 2 bases and J by 8 bases, with 22 bases between. CDR3 sequence: CASSQWFLSRAEDSPLHF. CDR3 nucleotide sequence: TGCGCCAGCAGCCAATGGTTTTTGTCCCGGGCGGAGGATTCACCCCTCCACTTT.

The rearrangement uses TRBV29-1 and TRBJ2-7; D is perhaps TRBD2 (7 bases). The ends were cut back, 6 bases at V and 2 bases at J, with 14 bases in the middle. CDR3 length: 13 residues. Germline-derived CDR1 and CDR2 are SQVTM and ANQGSEA. The CDR3 DNA reads as TGCAGCGTGACGGGGGGCCAAACCTACGAGCAGTACTTC. The encoded protein is CSVTGGQTYEQYF.

The genes are TRBV19 and TRBJ2-7, with TRBD2 matching 7 bases. V was clipped by 3 bases and J by 3 bases; unmatched bases: 8. This CDR3 contains 15 residues. Germline V lookup: CDR1 LNHDA, CDR2 SQIVND (reference sequence). Written as DNA, the CDR3 is TGTGCCAGTAGTATCGGGGCCGGGACTATCTACGAGCAGTACGTC. Its translation is CASSIGAGTIYEQYV.

The chain recombines TRBV29-1 with TRBJ1-1, with TRBD1 identical over 8 bases. Per the germline V gene, CDR1 is SQVTM and CDR2 is ANQGSEA. J lost 0 bases, V lost 3 bases, and 3 bases had no gene match. This CDR3 spans 14 amino acids. The DNA of the CDR3 is TGCAGCGTTGACTTGACAGGGGTGAACACTGAAGCTTTCTTT. Translated, it gives CSVDLTGVNTEAFF.

The chain couples TRBV15 to TRBJ2-1, with 7 bases lining up with TRBD1. V trimming: 3 bases; J trimming: 10 bases; junction bases outside the gene matches: 9. Germline assignment: CDR1 LNHNV and CDR2 YYDKDF (reference sequence). The CDR3 is made up of 14 amino acids. The CDR3 spells CATSRATGFDEQFF. As DNA, the CDR3 is TGTGCCACCAGCAGGGCGACAGGGTTTGACGAGCAGTTCTTC. Full variable domain (rest looked up from reference TRBV15 and TRBJ2-1): DAMVIQNPRYQVTQFGKPVTLSCSQTLNHNVMYWYQQKSSQAPKLLFHYYDKDFNNEADTPDNFQSRRPNTSFCFLDIRSPGLGDTAMYLCATSRATGFDEQFFGPGTRLTVL.

The chain carries TRBV5-1 and TRBJ1-1; TRBD1 aligns across 9 bases. The CDR3 sequence is 20 residues long. CDR1 is SGHRS, CDR2 YFSETQ, per germline. V was clipped by 4 bases and J by 0 bases; unmatched bases: 19. In DNA form, the CDR3 reads TGCGCCAGCAGCCTCCGAATTCCGACAGGGGGGTATGAAATGAACACTGAAGCTTTCTTT. Protein: CASSLRIPTGGYEMNTEAFF. Using reference TRBV5-1 and TRBJ1-1 for the parts outside the CDR3, the full variable domain is KAGVTQTPRYLIKTRGQQVTLSCSPISGHRSVSWYQQTPGQGLQFLFEYFSETQRNKGNFPGRFSGRQFSNSRSEMNVSTLELGDSALYLCASSLRIPTGGYEMNTEAFFGQGTRLTVV.

The chain has TRBV7-9 and TRBJ2-7; 7 nucleotides agree with TRBD1. There are 13 residues in the CDR3. J lost 9 bases, V lost 8 bases, and 13 bases had no gene match. Germline values: CDR1 SEHNR, CDR2 FQNEAQ (reference sequence). DNA for the CDR3: TGTGCCAGCGCGGACGACAGGGCGGCATGGCAGTACTTC. It codes for CASADDRAAWQYF.

The chain links TRBV6-5 to TRBJ1-4; maybe TRBD1 (6 bases). Germline V gene lookup returns CDR1 MNHEY and CDR2 SVGAGI. V was pared by 4 bases and J by 4 bases, with 13 bases between. This CDR3 region has 15 residues. In nucleotides, the CDR3 is TGTGCCAGCAGTTCCGGGGAGGGGGGTAATGAAAAACTGTTTTTT. Protein: CASSSGEGGNEKLFF.

V gene TRBV9 combines with J gene TRBJ2-7, with a weak D call TRBD2 (5 bases). Germline CDR1 SGDLS, CDR2 YYNGEE. The CDR3 has 17 residues. The V end was cut by 4 bases, the J end by 0 bases, with 20 bases between. CDR3: CASSPRLWTVHSYEQYV. The DNA of the CDR3 is TGTGCCAGCAGCCCTCGTCTATGGACTGTACACTCCTACGAGCAGTACGTC.